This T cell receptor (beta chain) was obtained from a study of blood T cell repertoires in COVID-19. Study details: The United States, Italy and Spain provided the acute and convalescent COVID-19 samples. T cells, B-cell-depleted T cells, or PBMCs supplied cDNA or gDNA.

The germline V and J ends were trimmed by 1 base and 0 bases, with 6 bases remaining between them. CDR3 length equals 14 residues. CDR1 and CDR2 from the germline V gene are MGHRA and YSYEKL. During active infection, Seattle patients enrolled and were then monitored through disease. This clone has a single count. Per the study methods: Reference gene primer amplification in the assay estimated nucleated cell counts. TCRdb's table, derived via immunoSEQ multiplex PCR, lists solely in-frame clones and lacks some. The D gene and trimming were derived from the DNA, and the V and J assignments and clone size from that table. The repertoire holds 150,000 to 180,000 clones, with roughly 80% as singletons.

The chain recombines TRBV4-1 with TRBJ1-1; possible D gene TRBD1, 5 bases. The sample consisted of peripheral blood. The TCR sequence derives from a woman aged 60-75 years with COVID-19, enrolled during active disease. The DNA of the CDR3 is TGCGCCAGCAGCCAAGCAGGGATGAACACTGAAGCTTTCTTT. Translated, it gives CASSQAGMNTEAFF.